A selection of T cell receptor beta chains follows, all from one sample in a study of T cell responses to AZD1222 COVID-19 vaccine. Repertoires were generated with immunoSEQ multiplex PCR, while TCRdb's copy carries only in-frame clones and drops some. This sample's clone table lists about 140,000 clones. The sequencing input was peripheral blood. These TCRs come from an adult in good health. Each CDR3 is given with its conserved first and last residue. A D gene is named only where the DNA matches it firmly.

j_call d_call v_call cdr3_nt cdr3_aa
TRBJ1-2 TRBD1 TRBV19 TGTGCCAGTAGTAACGGACAGGGGCACTTTTCGTGGGGCTACACCTTC CASSNGQGHFSWGYTF
TRBJ2-2 TRBD1 TRBV14 TGTGCCAGCAGCCACCCAGGACAGGGAACCACCGGGGAGCTGTTTTTT CASSHPGQGTTGELFF
TRBJ1-6 . TRBV2 TGTGCCAGCAGTACCCTCGGGGGTAATTCACCCCTCCACTTT CASSTLGGNSPLHF
TRBJ1-2 . TRBV6-5 TGTGCCAGCAGTTACTCGGCGGTATGGGGTGGTGGCTACACCTTC CASSYSAVWGGGYTF
TRBJ2-2 . TRBV4-1 TGCGCCAGCAGCCAACAGACAGAGAACACCGGGGAGCTGTTTTTT CASSQQTENTGELFF
TRBJ1-3 . TRBV30 TGTGCCTGGATATCATGGAGGGAGACTGGAAACACCATATATTTT CAWISWRETGNTIYF
TRBJ1-2 . TRBV12-3/TRBV12-4 TGTGCCAGCAGTTTAGACACAGGCTACACCTTC CASSLDTGYTF
TRBJ1-2 TRBD1 TRBV2 TGTGCCAGCAGATGGGGACAGGGTGACTATGGCTACACCTTC CASRWGQGDYGYTF
TRBJ2-3 . TRBV18 TGTGCCAGCTCACCACTAGAGGCCACAGATACGCAGTATTTT CASSPLEATDTQYF
TRBJ1-5 . TRBV6-1 TGTGCCAGCAGTGAAGCGCTCGGGTTTGCGGCGATCAATCAGCCCCAGCATTTT CASSEALGFAAINQPQHF
TRBJ1-4 . TRBV5-1 TGCGCCAGCACAGAGACCGTATTCGAAGCTAATGAAAAACTGTTTTTT CASTETVFEANEKLFF
TRBJ2-2 TRBD2 TRBV7-3 TGTGCCAGCAGCGGCCCACTAGCGGCAACCGGGGAGCTGTTTTTT CASSGPLAATGELFF
TRBJ2-1 . TRBV12-3/TRBV12-4 TGTGCCAGCAGTTTAAACAGGGTCAATGAGCAGTTCTTC CASSLNRVNEQFF
TRBJ1-1 . TRBV6-5 TGTGCCACCGGGGGGGGCAGGCTCAACACTGAAGCTTTCTTT CATGGGRLNTEAFF
TRBJ2-3 TRBD2 TRBV11-1 TGTGCCAGCAGCTCCCGCACTAGCGGGGGCACAGATACGCAGTATTTT CASSSRTSGGTDTQYF
TRBJ1-5 TRBD1 TRBV2 TGTGCCAGCAGTTCTGACAGGGCAGATATGGAGCCCCAGCATTTT CASSSDRADMEPQHF